The rows below give T cell receptor beta chains drawn from one sample of a study of high-grade serous ovarian cancer treatment subgroups. TCRdb keeps only in-frame clones here, not all; method: immunoSEQ multiplex PCR. The table shows 4,900 or so clones, with under 80% occurring only once. The sample taken for sequencing was tumor tissue. These receptors all come from a human donor with high-grade serous ovarian cancer. Both conserved end residues are part of each CDR3. The D gene is left open where the match is weak. Only part of the rows carry a size: once, few, many, or a class if the clone is expanded.

CDR3 length	D gene	clone size	V gene	J gene	CDR3 protein	CDR3 DNA
15	TRBD1	.	TRBV6-6	TRBJ2-5	CASKGYRGVEETQYF	TGTGCCAGCAAAGGTTACAGGGGTGTCGAAGAGACCCAGTACTTC
16	.	once	TRBV6-6	TRBJ1-4	CASSYGTVPWGEKLFF	TGTGCCAGCAGTTACGGAACAGTTCCATGGGGTGAAAAACTGTTTTTT
16	.	.	TRBV7-2	TRBJ2-1	CASSTQVAEGINEQFF	TGTGCCAGCAGCACCCAAGTAGCGGAGGGGATTAATGAGCAGTTCTTC
17	.	.	TRBV27	TRBJ1-1	CASSLRWGAGGNTEAFF	TGTGCCAGCAGTTTACGTTGGGGCGCGGGTGGTAACACTGAAGCTTTCTTT
13	.	.	TRBV27	TRBJ1-5	CASRNTGNQPQHF	TGTGCCAGTCGTAATACAGGCAATCAGCCCCAGCATTTT
16	.	.	TRBV14	TRBJ2-1	CASSPSWRRGHNEQFF	TGTGCCAGCAGCCCTAGCTGGCGGAGAGGACACAATGAGCAGTTCTTC
12	.	.	TRBV5-1	TRBJ1-2	CASSSQGTGYTF	TGCGCCAGCAGCTCTCAGGGGACCGGCTACACCTTC
13	.	.	TRBV11-2	TRBJ2-7	CASSLRSRNVQYF	TGTGCCAGCAGCCTTCGGTCACGTAACGTGCAGTACTTC
13	TRBD1	.	TRBV10-3	TRBJ2-2	CASQTGDTGELFF	TGTGCCAGCCAGACAGGGGACACCGGGGAGCTGTTTTTT
19	.	.	TRBV19	TRBJ2-6	CASSTPLSTDTIRANVLTF	TGTGCCAGTAGTACCCCCCTCTCGACAGACACAATAAGGGCCAACGTCCTGACTTTC
13	.	.	TRBV30	TRBJ1-2	CAWSVRSGYGYTF	TGTGCCTGGAGTGTACGCAGTGGCTATGGCTACACCTTC
14	.	.	TRBV5-5	TRBJ2-2	CASSLNGGTGELFF	TGTGCCAGCAGCTTGAACGGCGGGACCGGGGAGCTGTTTTTT
14	.	.	TRBV5-1	TRBJ1-3	CASSWTESGNTIYF	TGCGCCAGCAGCTGGACAGAGTCTGGAAACACCATATATTTT
15	.	.	TRBV27	TRBJ2-2	CASSLRLTNTGELFF	TGTGCCAGCAGTTTAAGACTAACGAACACCGGGGAGCTGTTTTTT
14	.	.	TRBV10-1	TRBJ2-7	CASATGTRAYEQYF	TGCGCCAGCGCAACCGGGACGCGAGCCTACGAGCAGTACTTC
12	.	few	TRBV29-1	TRBJ2-7	CSVEDSGVGPYF	TGCAGCGTTGAAGATTCCGGGGTTGGGCCGTACTTC
14	.	few	TRBV29-1	TRBJ1-4	CSVGDGVLDEKLFF	TGCAGCGTTGGGGACGGGGTTTTAGATGAAAAACTGTTTTTT
13	.	.	TRBV5-8	TRBJ1-5	CASSFGSNQPQHF	TGTGCCAGCAGCTTTGGCAGCAATCAGCCCCAGCATTTT
13	.	few	TRBV6-5	TRBJ1-1	CASRDRRATEAFF	TGTGCCAGCAGGGACCGTCGTGCCACTGAAGCTTTCTTT
15	.	few	TRBV7-2	TRBJ1-2	CASSLVFSQNNGYTF	TGTGCCAGCAGCTTAGTTTTCAGCCAAAATAATGGCTACACCTTC
15	.	.	TRBV11-1	TRBJ2-7	CASSLGLTGGQEQYF	TGTGCCAGCAGCTTAGGTCTCACAGGCGGGCAAGAGCAGTACTTC
12	.	.	TRBV12-5	TRBJ1-3	CASGGSGNTIYF	TGTGCTAGTGGAGGCTCTGGAAACACCATATATTTT
14	.	.	TRBV6-5	TRBJ1-2	CASSYSREDYGYTF	TGTGCCAGCAGTTACTCCCGGGAAGACTATGGCTACACCTTC
16	TRBD2	.	TRBV28	TRBJ2-5	CASSTRTSGSQETQYF	TGTGCCAGCAGCACGCGGACTAGCGGGAGCCAAGAGACCCAGTACTTC
13	.	once	TRBV28	TRBJ2-1	CASSQSDLYEQFF	TGTGCCAGCAGTCAATCGGACCTCTATGAGCAGTTCTTC
17	TRBD1	.	TRBV28	TRBJ2-5	CASSSSGTGTWGETQYF	TGTGCCAGCAGTTCCTCCGGGACAGGGACATGGGGAGAGACCCAGTACTTC
15	.	.	TRBV5-1	TRBJ2-1	CASSLDGSSYNEQFF	TGCGCCAGCAGCTTGGACGGGAGCTCCTACAATGAGCAGTTCTTC
14	.	.	TRBV6-1	TRBJ1-4	CASSDTPTNEKLFF	TGTGCCAGCTCTGACACTCCAACTAATGAAAAACTGTTTTTT
15	TRBD1	.	TRBV4-2	TRBJ1-5	CASSQLTGGEQPQHF	TGTGCCAGCAGCCAACTGACAGGGGGCGAACAGCCCCAGCATTTT
16	.	.	TRBV19	TRBJ2-1	CASSVLGAVSYNEQFF	TGTGCCAGTAGCGTTCTGGGGGCAGTCTCCTACAATGAGCAGTTCTTC
18	.	.	TRBV2	TRBJ1-5	CASSEGVGATQINQPQHF	TGTGCCAGCAGTGAAGGTGTGGGGGCCACCCAAATAAATCAGCCCCAGCATTTT
14	.	few	TRBV6-5	TRBJ1-4	CASSSQSTNEKLFF	TGTGCCAGCAGTTCCCAGTCAACTAATGAAAAACTGTTTTTT
16	TRBD2	.	TRBV5-4	TRBJ2-7	CASSPRASGVSYEQYF	TGTGCCAGCAGCCCCCGGGCTAGCGGGGTCTCCTACGAGCAGTACTTC
17	.	few	TRBV7-9	TRBJ1-1	CASSLMPSSVGGTEAFF	TGTGCCAGCAGCTTAATGCCCAGTTCCGTGGGGGGGACTGAAGCTTTCTTT
17	TRBD1	.	TRBV5-6	TRBJ1-1	CASSRQAGGDGVTEAFF	TGTGCCAGCAGCCGCCAAGCAGGGGGCGATGGGGTCACTGAAGCTTTCTTT
13	.	.	TRBV19	TRBJ1-2	CASSISTGMGYTF	TGTGCCAGTAGTATATCCACAGGGATGGGGTACACCTTC
15	.	.	TRBV19	TRBJ2-5	CASSNRGEGGETQYF	TGTGCCAGCTCGAACAGGGGAGAGGGGGGAGAGACCCAGTACTTC
14	TRBD1	.	TRBV18	TRBJ1-1	CASSAGQGETEAFF	TGTGCCAGCTCTGCCGGACAGGGTGAAACTGAAGCTTTCTTT
13	.	few	TRBV5-1	TRBJ1-1	CASSLQGGTEAFF	TGCGCCAGCAGCTTGCAGGGAGGGACTGAAGCTTTCTTT
12	.	.	TRBV11-3	TRBJ2-1	CASSLTYGEQFF	TGTGCCAGCAGCTTAACCTACGGTGAGCAGTTCTTC
13	.	.	TRBV7-2	TRBJ2-3	CASSPIPTDTQYF	TGTGCCAGCAGCCCTATTCCAACAGATACGCAGTATTTT